This T cell receptor beta chain stems from a study of cytomegalovirus exposure and HLA in healthy donors (dated by TCRdb to about 2017). Regarding the research as a whole: According to an earlier analysis of 587 of the donors, 150 million to 200 million T cells yielded 120 million or so unique TCR beta sequences and around 280 Gb of sequence data. An early release covering roughly 600 HLA-typed donors comprised roughly 300 gigabases of sequencing data and roughly 85 million unique TCR sequences. Of the roughly 410 genotyped donors, roughly 80% were placed in the genetic ancestry cluster associated with self-reported Caucasian donors. The study aimed to test whether signatures of past pathogen exposure could be identified by cataloging public T cell receptors. The study used immunosequencing to profile the T cell repertoires of approximately 630 subjects and linked those repertoires to cytomegalovirus serostatus. In addition to the first cohort of around 670 subjects, a separate validation cohort of some 120 different subjects was used. High-throughput TCR immunosequencing, statistical association of individual TCRs with disease status, and machine learning were combined to predict cytomegalovirus infection status. To study patterns of TCR occurrence, a later analysis re-analyzed previously published TCR beta repertoires from 550 to 800 donors and added high-resolution HLA genotyping. The later analysis used no new phenotypic data to find candidate immune exposures, relying instead on TCR beta sequences and their occurrence across donors. An earlier analysis of roughly 600 of the donors used high-throughput TCR beta sequencing to judge whether each TCR beta V gene segment behaved as functional or pseudogenic. Donor age, sex, ethnicity and CMV serostatus were collected together with the repertoire data. Genome-wide SNP genotypes for about 55% of the roughly 670 donors were used in a later genetic analysis, which treated that subset as a discovery cohort. All discovery cohort repertoires had been generated on a single sequencing platform. Class I and class II HLA loci were covered by the typing at four-digit resolution. Typing coverage differed by locus: A, B, C, DRB1 and DQB1 were typed in roughly 620-630 donors, DQA1 in roughly 510, DPA1 in 600 to 610, and DPB1 in roughly 450. Several DR-DQ haplotypes were treated as single units for association and clustering because of strong linkage in the cohort. Among 398 genotyped donors of the cohort, an average of approximately 240,000 unique TCR beta nucleotide sequences was sequenced per donor, of which roughly 18% were non-productive. Points the paper makes about the study in general: Compared with the roughly 670-donor mean, donors in an Asian-associated ancestry cluster had fewer N-insertions in productive TCRs, according to a later genetic analysis. The study gave a list of under 200 TCR beta chains associated with cytomegalovirus. In an earlier analysis of more than 450 of the donors, most TCR beta V segments were observed in productive rearrangements about 90% or about 30% of the time, broadly matching IMGT annotations. Strong co-occurrence of HLA alleles, especially DR and DQ, made assigning TCR associations to individual alleles difficult. In both the original and validation cohorts, the classifier was reported to diagnose cytomegalovirus status with high specificity and sensitivity. Because counts were too low, roughly 16 rarely observed V segments, including chromosome 9 orphons, were excluded from the earlier analysis of 587 of the donors. The authors suggested that the approach could potentially be generalized to other disease states and immunological phenotypes. The sequencing pipeline was judged likely to have produced a cluster of highly shared sequence variants as a technical artifact. This cohort had only TCR beta chains sequenced, and the lack of alpha or paired-chain data limited which features could be detected. In a later analysis, several top co-occurrence clusters were reported to appear linked to parvovirus B19, influenza, CMV and Epstein-Barr virus. Across donors, most TCR sequences were observed very rarely, whereas some public TCRs were present in many individuals. A further reported finding was that TCR beta sequences accurately predicted the HLA-A and HLA-B alleles for most subjects in the first cohort. Because HLA typing was missing for some donors at each locus, association tests included only the typed subset. The presence/absence analyses assumed that sequencing depth was roughly uniform across donors, and that assumption may not be true. In a later analysis, most CMV-associated TCR beta chains were found to appear HLA-restricted, with HLA associations seemingly driven largely by CMV exposure. A later analysis associated 16,951 TCR beta sequences with specific HLA alleles at a false discovery rate of 0.05. A few of the identified cytomegalovirus-associated TCR beta chains were confirmed in vitro to be specific for cytomegalovirus antigens. Linkage disequilibrium might explain the correlated functional status among segregating V segments, but an unknown experimental factor could not be excluded. Some IMGT-functional V segments, including TRBV6-2 and TRBV6-3, could not be distinguished by the 87-base-pair reads and were therefore excluded. In a later analysis, HLA-associated TCR beta chains were found to be more clonally expanded and to have lower generation probabilities than equally common non-associated chains. A later genetic analysis associated a missense DCLRE1C variant with V-gene and J-gene trimming of TCR beta chains, and an independent cohort replicated the association. CMV serostatus was the only immune exposure information available for the cohort. In a later analysis, TCR association rates were found to vary across HLA loci, with the most associated TCRs seen for DRB1 alleles and the fewest for HLA-C alleles.

Sequences GTSNPN (CDR1) and SVGIG (CDR2) are obtained from the germline V gene (reference sequence). Including the terminal cysteine and phenylalanine, the CDR3 comprises 18 residues. Only the CDR3 region is kept as DNA, spanning 54 bases read in frame from base 1. The junction carries 21 bases between V and J, which are trimmed by 0 bases and 4 bases respectively. Details on this clone: It lacks a known antigen. No base quality information exists; no much larger clone differs at one position.

The cohort comprised hundreds of healthy bone marrow donors. All cohort members were sampled while nominally healthy, although unrecorded immune exposures were likely present. The donor tested CMV seronegative and was one of the 352 seronegative cohort members. Each donor provided a peripheral blood sample, and peripheral blood mononuclear cells were used for TCR beta sequencing. The Qiagen DNeasy Blood Extraction Kit was used to extract genomic DNA from the blood cell samples. The library was built by means of the immunoSEQ multiplex PCR assay. The multiplex PCR relied on a mix of 60 forward primers for TCR Vbeta segments and 13 reverse primers for TCR Jbeta segments. Amplification of the CDR3 region of rearranged TCR beta genes was performed with a multiplex PCR assay on genomic DNA. Amplified TCR beta libraries were sequenced as 87-base-pair reads on the Illumina HiSeq System. The published analysis was carried out like this. A later analysis tallied roughly 78 million unique TCR beta chains across the 640 or so repertoires, and around 12 million of those chains were shared by two or more donors. Raw reads were error-corrected and collapsed into unique sequences with a nearest-neighbor algorithm that merged closely related sequences to remove PCR and sequencing errors. Alignment of CDR3 sequences to IMGT reference sequences was used to assign V, D and J gene segments. For a sequence to be retained, at least a six-nucleotide match to both a V gene segment and a J gene segment was required. Rearrangements were classified as productive when the CDR3 lacked stop codons and remained in frame with V and J, and all other rearrangements were classified as non-productive. Following IMGT convention, CDR3 was defined as the stretch from the second conserved V-encoded cysteine up to the conserved J-encoded phenylalanine. The earlier analysis of approximately 500 of the donors excluded sequences that lacked an unambiguous match to a single V gene segment. An earlier analysis of several hundred of the donors called V segments functional above 56.7% productive rearrangements and segregating when the between-donor standard deviation exceeded 5%. A statistical classification framework was developed to diagnose cytomegalovirus status using the catalog of TCR beta chain sequences. V and J gene assignment, in a later analysis, came from comparing TCR nucleotide sequences with IMGT/GENE-DB human TR gene sequences. A later analysis assigned CDR3 sequences and most-parsimonious VDJ recombination scenarios with the TCRdist pipeline. In a later analysis, every TCR beta chain was defined by the combination of its CDR3 amino acid sequence and its V-gene family, and reads without a unique V-gene family were dropped. A later analysis removed 592 highly shared, low-generation-probability nucleotide sequences to deal with suspected cross-contamination and a sequencing artifact. In a later analysis, a clonal expansion index for each public chain was calculated from normalized within-repertoire ranks of inferred template counts. A later analysis computed generation probabilities with a VDJ recombination model fitted to out-of-frame rearrangements, and checked the results against IGoR. In a later analysis, hypergeometric tests were used to score TCR-TCR, TCR-HLA and TCR-CMV co-occurrence, with a repertoire-size bias correction applied to TCR pairs. False discovery rates were estimated in a later analysis by permuting HLA or CMV assignments 20 times. In a later analysis, co-occurring TCRs were grouped using DBSCAN, and TCRdist sequence similarity was added for clustering within HLA-allele-positive subsets. For co-occurrence clustering, repertoires with fewer than 30,000 or more than 120,000 public chains were excluded, along with roughly 5 repertoires with anomalous nucleotide sharing. What TCRdb holds here is the immuneACCESS table cut down to in-frame rearrangements. Part of the clones is not present; checked against another copy, under half of the missing clones reflect an unresolved V gene, and the others are unexplained. V and J calls plus clone size are reproduced from that table; the DNA served to infer D and trimming. Here the sample has about 140,000 clones; nearly 80% occur a single time. The ten largest clones represent 5.1% of the sample.

The source is a male donor in good health and CMV-seronegative. The sequence links TRBV30 to TRBJ2-2; the D gene is possibly TRBD2, with 5 bases matching. Sequencing used PBMCs. The CDR3 in this case is CAWSVRGIWDSVTGELFF. The nucleotide sequence is given as TGTGCCTGGAGTGTACGGGGTATTTGGGATTCGGTCACCGGGGAGCTGTTTTTT.